This entry lists 19 T cell receptor beta chains sequenced from one sample in a study of OX40 agonist ivuxolimab in advanced cancers. Profiled with immunoSEQ multiplex PCR; TCRdb holds only in-frame clones, not every one. Of around 40,000 clones in the sample, 80% to 90% are singletons; the top ten hold over 0.55%. The specimen comprised CD4+ or CD8+ T cells sorted from blood, sampled in a trial of the OX40 agonist ivuxolimab. Receptor source: an adult with an advanced solid tumor such as melanoma, head and neck, liver or kidney cancer.

This chain uses TRBV11-2 with TRBJ2-1; the match to TRBD1 covers 7 bases. Germline assignment: CDR1 SGHAT and CDR2 FQNNGV. Trimming removed 4 bases from V and 2 bases from J; junction bases left unmatched: 5. The CDR3 loop spans 15 amino acids. Written as DNA, the CDR3 is TGTGCCAGCAGCTCCCGACAGGGAACCTACAATGAGCAGTTCTTC. This codes for CASSSRQGTYNEQFF. The full variable domain, rest sourced from reference TRBV11-2 and TRBJ2-1, is EAGVAQSPRYKIIEKRQSVAFWCNPISGHATLYWYQQILGQGPKLLIQFQNNGVVDDSQLPKDRFSAERLKGVDSTLKIQPAKLEDSAVYLCASSSRQGTYNEQFFGPGTRLTVL.

The gene calls are TRBV27 and TRBJ2-7; D may match TRBD1 or TRBD2 (5 bases each). V lost 4 bases and J lost 2, with 15 bases in between. The germline V gene has CDR1 MNHEY and CDR2 SMNVEV (reference sequence). The CDR3 loop spans 15 amino acids. CDR3 DNA: TGTGCCAGCAGTTCTACTAGTGGGGGTACCTACGAGCAGTACTTC. It is translated as CASSSTSGGTYEQYF.

The V gene is TRBV5-1, the J gene TRBJ1-2, with 11 bases matching TRBD1. This CDR3 has 14 amino acids. The V gene's germline CDR1 is SGHRS and CDR2 YFSETQ. V lost 4 bases and J lost 5; bases outside the gene matches: 4. The CDR3 loop is CASSLGQGAYGYTF. DNA for the CDR3: TGCGCCAGCAGCCTAGGACAGGGGGCGTATGGCTACACCTTC.

The chain uses TRBV14 and TRBJ2-3; D gene ambiguous. Trimming removed 0 bases from V and 0 bases from J, with 16 bases in between. Per germline, CDR1 SGHDN and CDR2 FVKESK. The CDR3 length is 18 residues. CDR3 DNA sequence: TGTGCCAGCAGCCAAGATAGGAAAATAGCCCGTAGCACAGATACGCAGTATTTT. This codes for CASSQDRKIARSTDTQYF.

V usage is TRBV7-9 and J usage is TRBJ2-1, with a possible D match to TRBD2 (5 bases). Germline CDR1 and CDR2: SEHNR and FQNEAQ (reference sequence). V lost 2 bases to trimming and J lost 8 bases, with 16 bases between them. The CDR3 totals 15 residues. In DNA, the CDR3 is TGTGCCAGCAGCTTACTTTTCGAGGGATCATATGAGCAGTTCTTC. Translating it yields CASSLLFEGSYEQFF.

The V call is TRBV28, the J call TRBJ1-5; D not resolved. The V end was cut by 2 bases, the J end by 4 bases, with 3 bases between. The germline CDR1 and CDR2 sequences are MDHEN and SYDVKM. The CDR3 is made up of 12 amino acids. The CDR3: CASSLRNQPQHF. In nucleotides, the CDR3 is TGTGCCAGCAGTTTAAGGAATCAGCCCCAGCATTTT.

The chain couples TRBV29-1 to TRBJ2-2, with D perhaps assigned TRBD1 or TRBD2 (7 bases each). The CDR3 contains 15 residues. Germline CDR1 SQVTM, CDR2 ANQGSEA. The V and J ends lost 6 bases and 6 bases respectively, with 20 bases between them. CDR3 residues: CSVSQQGRVSGELFF. DNA of the CDR3: TGCAGCGTCTCCCAACAGGGGAGGGTTTCCGGGGAGCTGTTTTTT.

V usage is TRBV6-6 and J usage is TRBJ2-2, with 7 bases that match TRBD2. The V gene end was trimmed by 3 bases and the J gene end by 1 base; junction bases not matched to a gene: 2. The germline V gene has CDR1 MNHNY and CDR2 SVGAGI (reference sequence). The CDR3 is 15 residues long. CDR3 residues: CASSYGTMNTGELFF. CDR3 DNA sequence: TGTGCCAGCAGTTATGGGACTATGAACACCGGGGAGCTGTTTTTT.

The chain employs TRBV5-1 and TRBJ2-2, with a tentative D call TRBD1 (5 bases). Germline lookup yields CDR1 SGHRS and CDR2 YFSETQ. The CDR3 covers 14 residues. Trimming cost V 3 bases and J 3 bases, with 9 bases left between them. The CDR3 region has the DNA TGCGCCAGCAGCTGGGGCACCGACACCGGGGAGCTGTTTTTT. This translates into CASSWGTDTGELFF. Full variable domain (outside the CDR3, taken from reference TRBV5-1 and TRBJ2-2): KAGVTQTPRYLIKTRGQQVTLSCSPISGHRSVSWYQQTPGQGLQFLFEYFSETQRNKGNFPGRFSGRQFSNSRSEMNVSTLELGDSALYLCASSWGTDTGELFFGEGSRLTVL.

This sequence joins TRBV5-5 and TRBJ2-2, with D unclear. CDR1 is SGHKS and CDR2 is YYEKEE in the germline V gene (reference sequence). The V end lost 4 bases, the J end lost 0 bases, and 7 bases lay between the germline ends. This CDR3 has 14 residues. CDR3 DNA: TGTGCCAGCAGCAGCCCCGCGAACACCGGGGAGCTGTTTTTT. This translates into CASSSPANTGELFF.

This clone was detected only a few times. Sequence at one end of the junction differs from germline and may be a read error. The chain has TRBV7-7 and TRBJ1-1, with a possible D match to TRBD1 (6 bases). The CDR3 contains 13 residues. The germline CDR1 and CDR2 sequences are SSHAT and FNYEAQ (reference sequence). The DNA of the CDR3 is TGTGCTAGCAGCCGGGACAAGAACACTGAAGCTTTCTTT. Residues: CASSRDKNTEAFF.

The chain is built from TRBV10-3 and TRBJ1-2; possible D gene TRBD1, 5 bases. From germline, CDR1 is ENHRY and CDR2 SYGVKD. V lost 2 bases to trimming and J lost 4 bases, with 11 bases between them. This CDR3 region has 14 residues. The CDR3 sequence is CAISEGAEGYGYTF. CDR3 in DNA: TGTGCCATCAGTGAGGGGGCGGAGGGCTATGGCTACACCTTC.

The J gene is TRBJ1-2, the V gene TRBV18; tentatively, D is TRBD1 (5 bases). V lost 3 bases and J lost 2, with 13 bases in between. CDR3 length equals 15 residues. Germline V gives CDR1 KGHSH, CDR2 LQKENI. The CDR3 coding sequence is TGTGCCAGCTCACCGCTTTCGGGGCCCAACTATGGCTACACCTTC. Residues: CASSPLSGPNYGYTF.

V and J are TRBV6-1 and TRBJ1-2; 7 nucleotides line up with TRBD1. This CDR3 has 13 amino acids. CDR1 and CDR2 (germline): MNHNS, SASEGT. V trimming: 5 bases; J trimming: 3 bases; junction bases outside the gene matches: 3. CDR3 protein: CASSSGTDYGYTF. CDR3 DNA: TGTGCCAGCAGTTCCGGGACAGACTATGGCTACACCTTC.

The chain employs TRBV4-2 and TRBJ2-7; D unclear. The CDR3 consists of 15 residues. The V and J ends lost 1 base and 0 bases respectively, with 10 bases between them. The germline CDR1 and CDR2 sequences are LGHNA and YNFKEQ. In DNA form, the CDR3 reads TGTGCCAGCAGCCAAGGCACCGGGCCCTCCTACGAGCAGTACTTC. Amino acid sequence: CASSQGTGPSYEQYF.

The chain carries TRBV18 and TRBJ2-5; the match to TRBD2 covers 7 bases. V lost 0 bases, J lost 1 base, and 2 bases stayed unmatched. There are 15 residues in the CDR3. Germline V gene data show CDR1 as KGHSH and CDR2 as LQKENI. This chain's CDR3 is CASSPPSSGQETQYF. Written as DNA, the CDR3 is TGTGCCAGCTCACCACCGTCTAGCGGCCAAGAGACCCAGTACTTC. Based on the CDR3 plus reference TRBV18 and TRBJ2-5, the full variable domain is NAGVMQNPRHLVRRRGQEARLRCSPMKGHSHVYWYRQLPEEGLKFMVYLQKENIIDESGMPKERFSAEFPKEGPSILRIQQVVRGDSAAYFCASSPPSSGQETQYFGPGTRLLVL.

CDR3 sequence: CASSLAFSYEQYF. In DNA form, the CDR3 reads TGTGCCAGCAGCCTGGCGTTCTCCTACGAGCAGTACTTC. The chain has TRBV7-2 and TRBJ2-7, with D uncertain. Trimming left V 5 bases short and J 0 bases short, with 8 bases between. Germline V CDR1 and CDR2: SGHTA, FQGNSA. The CDR3 has 13 amino acids.

The chain uses TRBV9 and TRBJ2-1, with D unresolved. The CDR3 is made up of 15 amino acids. Germline V gene data show CDR1 as SGDLS and CDR2 as YYNGEE. Trimming stripped 0 bases from V and 1 base from J, with 8 bases between. The CDR3 loop is CASSVGVRSYNEQFF. The CDR3 nucleotides are TGTGCCAGCAGCGTAGGGGTTAGGTCCTACAATGAGCAGTTCTTC.

This clone was observed a single time. The genes are TRBV7-8 and TRBJ2-4; D is unresolved. V lost 5 bases and J lost 6, with 14 bases in between. CDR3 length: 14 residues. Germline V lookup: CDR1 SGHVS, CDR2 FQNEAQ. The CDR3 DNA sequence: TGTGCCAGCAGCGGTCAACTGAACTTAAACATTCAGTACTTC. It is translated as CASSGQLNLNIQYF. Full variable domain (outside the CDR3, taken from reference TRBV7-8 and TRBJ2-4): GAGVSQSPRYKVAKRGQDVALRCDPISGHVSLFWYQQALGQGPEFLTYFQNEAQLDKSGLPSDRFFAERPEGSVSTLKIQRTQQEDSAVYLCASSGQLNLNIQYFGAGTRLSVL.